Listed below are T cell receptor beta chains from one sample, sequenced in a study of blood T cell repertoires in COVID-19. The method was immunoSEQ multiplex PCR; TCRdb's version includes in-frame clones alone and lacks a portion of them. The data contain 400,000 to 550,000 clones, around 89% of them singletons. Sequencing used peripheral blood. These receptors originate from a woman in her thirties with acute or convalescent COVID-19. The CDR3 runs from the conserved cysteine through the conserved F or W. A D gene is named only where the DNA matches it firmly. Only part of the rows carry a size: once, few, many, or a class if the clone is expanded.

v_gene	d_gene	j_gene	abundance	CDR3nt	CDR3aa
TRBV3-1/TRBV3-2	NA	TRBJ1-3	NA	TGTGCCAGCAGCCCCGGGAGCTCTGGAAACACCATATATTTT	CASSPGSSGNTIYF
TRBV6-6	NA	TRBJ1-2	NA	TGTGCCAGCAGTTACCTCGCGGTAGAAGCTAACTATGGCTACACCTTC	CASSYLAVEANYGYTF
TRBV21-1	NA	TRBJ1-5	NA	TGTGCCAGCAGCGGCGGGACAGGGGATAGCAATCAGCCCCAGCATTTT	CASSGGTGDSNQPQHF
TRBV4-1	NA	TRBJ1-2	NA	TGCGCCAGCAGCCAAGATGGGGGCAGTGGCTACACCTTC	CASSQDGGSGYTF
TRBV9	TRBD1	TRBJ2-7	NA	TGTGCCAGCGGGACAGGGGGCTACGAGCAGTACTTC	CASGTGGYEQYF
TRBV28	NA	TRBJ1-1	NA	TGTGCCAGCAGTGGACCCGGGGGATTCACTGAAGCTTTCTTT	CASSGPGGFTEAFF
TRBV28	NA	TRBJ1-6	NA	TGTGCCAGCAGCCGACGAGCAGGGCGGTATTCACCCCTCCACTTT	CASSRRAGRYSPLHF
TRBV30	NA	TRBJ1-3	NA	TGTGCCTGGAGTGAGGGACTTGGAAACACCATATATTTT	CAWSEGLGNTIYF
TRBV9	TRBD2	TRBJ2-7	NA	TGTGCCAGCAGCGTCTTATGGCTAGCGGGCTTCTACGAGCAGTACTTC	CASSVLWLAGFYEQYF
TRBV5-4	TRBD1	TRBJ1-1	NA	TGTGCCAGCAGACGTACAGGGGACACTGAAGCTTTCTTT	CASRRTGDTEAFF
TRBV28	NA	TRBJ1-1	NA	TGTGCCAGCAGTCTTGAAGGGGTGGCTTTCTTT	CASSLEGVAFF
TRBV5-5	TRBD1	TRBJ1-6	NA	TGTGCCAGCAGCTCCCGACAGGGGGTAGGAAATTCACCCCTCCACTTT	CASSSRQGVGNSPLHF
TRBV27	TRBD1	TRBJ2-2	once	TGTGCCAGCAGTTTAAGTTTCTACCGGGACAGACGAAACACCGGGGAGCTGTTTTTT	CASSLSFYRDRRNTGELFF
TRBV4-1	NA	TRBJ2-5	NA	TGCGCCAGCAGCCAAGAGGGGAGGCAGAGGCCCCAGTACTTC	CASSQEGRQRPQYF
TRBV2	TRBD1	TRBJ2-7	NA	TGTGCCAGCAGTGATGGCAGGGGGCGAGGTAACTCCTACGAGCAGTACTTC	CASSDGRGRGNSYEQYF
TRBV7-9	NA	TRBJ1-5	few	TGTGCCAGCAGCTTAGGTCGTAGCAATCAGCCCCAGCATTTT	CASSLGRSNQPQHF
TRBV29-1	TRBD1	TRBJ1-1	NA	TGCAGCGTTGAAGATGGCCAGGGGGCTGAAGCTTTCTTT	CSVEDGQGAEAFF
TRBV30	NA	TRBJ2-2	NA	TGTGCCTGGAGTGTCCAGACGGGAGCGAACACCGGGGAGCTGTTTTTT	CAWSVQTGANTGELFF
TRBV3-1/TRBV3-2	NA	TRBJ1-2	once	TGTGCCAGCAGCCAAGCGGGTTGGGAGCACTATGGCTACACCTTC	CASSQAGWEHYGYTF
TRBV20-1	NA	TRBJ1-1	NA	TGCAGTGCTCCCAAGGGGGGGGCAGCTTTCTTT	CSAPKGGAAFF
TRBV7-2	NA	TRBJ2-7	NA	TGTGCCAGCAGTTCCCCACGAACGGGGACCTACGAGCAGTACTTC	CASSSPRTGTYEQYF
TRBV10-3	TRBD2	TRBJ2-3	NA	TGTGCCATCAGTGAGGGGACTAGCGTGAATTTT	CAISEGTSVNF